This T cell receptor beta chain was identified in a study of cytomegalovirus exposure and HLA in healthy donors. Study context: The early release's HLA-typed donors yielded 78 million or so unique TCRs.

In the PCR, 60 Vbeta and 13 Jbeta primers were used. Assay used: immunoSEQ multiplex PCR; TCRdb lists only in-frame clones, some missing. The data contain a few hundred thousand clones, roughly two thirds of them singletons. As for this clone: Its antigen is still unknown.

Study findings and constraints: When a later analysis compared HLA-associated TCR beta chains with equally common others, the HLA-associated chains turned out to be more clonally expanded and to have lower generation probabilities.

Germline CDR1 GTSNPN, CDR2 SVGIG (reference sequence). The V and J ends lost 1 base and 4 bases respectively, with 13 bases between them. This CDR3 contains 14 residues. Sequenced material: PBMCs. The genes are TRBV30 and TRBJ1-2; D is perhaps TRBD1 (5 bases). This clonotype was obtained from a female donor in good health and CMV-seronegative. The CDR3 DNA follows: TGTGCCTGGAGTGACGTTCGACAGTTCTATGGCTACACCTTC. This codes for CAWSDVRQFYGYTF.